Given below is one TCR beta chain in context. Its antigen is not known. V was cut by 3 bases and J by 4 bases, with 13 bases left in between. The CDR3 runs 14 residues. Germline V CDR1 and CDR2: SGHTA, FQGNSA. Around 30,000 T cell genomes (roughly 220 ng DNA) went into each sorted-subset replicate. TCRdb keeps only in-frame clones here, not all; method: immunoSEQ multiplex PCR. The sample has a few million clones, 85% to 95% seen once; the top ten hold 0.39%. The data are from a study of shared clonotypes between healthy human individuals. Study results and limitations: Apart from blood, nothing was sampled; tissue repertoires likely differ. Clonotype sharing across several donors was observed for 4.5% to 6.5% of naive CD4 clonotypes. Against clonotypes common to all four donors, non-shared ones had lower generation probabilities.

Material: naive CD4+ T cells from PBMCs. The subset here: CD45RA+ positively selected. The V call is TRBV7-2, the J call TRBJ2-7; D not resolved. The receptor was derived from a young man in good health. Some clones in this sample may be carry-over from other donors' samples. CDR3 loop: CASSFDPSIYEQYF. The CDR3 bases are TGTGCCAGCAGCTTTGATCCGTCTATTTACGAGCAGTACTTC.